A single sample is the source of the 29 T cell receptor beta chains below, sequenced in a study of siplizumab effects on memory and regulatory T cells. Sequencing was performed with immunoSEQ multiplex PCR; in TCRdb, only in-frame clones are kept and a portion is missing. Among about 87,000 clones listed, 85% to 95% were seen once. Sequencing used non-Treg CD4+ T cells sorted from blood. The source of these receptors is a human donor in good health.

As regards this clone: Within the sample, other DNA sequences also encode this same CDR3. The rearrangement links TRBV4-1 to TRBJ2-7, with TRBD1 identical over 9 bases. CDR1 and CDR2 (germline): MGHRA, YSYEKL. The V gene end was trimmed by 4 bases and the J gene end by 2 bases; junction bases not matched to a gene: 3. The CDR3 is 14 amino acids. CDR3 loop: CASSPGQGAYEQYF. The CDR3 DNA reads as TGCGCCAGCAGCCCGGGACAGGGAGCCTACGAGCAGTACTTC.

This clone appeared once. This sequence joins TRBV5-1 and TRBJ2-1, with D possibly matching TRBD1 (5 bases). CDR1 is SGHRS, CDR2 YFSETQ, per germline. The CDR3 has 15 amino acids. The V end was cut by 0 bases, the J end by 3 bases, with 10 bases between. CDR3: CASSLGQPFYNEQFF. CDR3 coding DNA: TGCGCCAGCAGCTTGGGACAGCCCTTCTACAATGAGCAGTTCTTC.

This clone showed up just once. V gene TRBV5-1 combines with J gene TRBJ1-1, with D uncertain. Trimming shortened V by 7 bases and J by 5 bases, and 18 bases separated the two germline ends. The V gene's germline CDR1 is SGHRS and CDR2 YFSETQ. The CDR3 runs to 14 residues. Here the CDR3 DNA reads TGCGCCAGCGCCACGGTGGGGAGATTGACTGAAGCTTTCTTT. Amino acids: CASATVGRLTEAFF. Looking up the rest from reference TRBV5-1 and TRBJ1-1 gives the full variable domain: KAGVTQTPRYLIKTRGQQVTLSCSPISGHRSVSWYQQTPGQGLQFLFEYFSETQRNKGNFPGRFSGRQFSNSRSEMNVSTLELGDSALYLCASATVGRLTEAFFGQGTRLTVV.

The J gene is TRBJ2-3, the V gene TRBV7-2; D uncertain. From germline, CDR1 is SGHTA and CDR2 FQGNSA. The CDR3 length is 13 residues. The germline V and J ends were trimmed by 2 bases and 4 bases, with 7 bases remaining between them. CDR3 coding DNA: TGTGCCAGCAGCTTAAAAGGGTCAGATACGCAGTATTTT. Its translation is CASSLKGSDTQYF.

This chain links TRBV7-3 with TRBJ1-2; 12 nucleotides match TRBD1. The CDR3 extends over 13 amino acids. CDR1 is SGHTA, CDR2 FQGTGA, per germline. Germline trimming cut 5 bases from V and 10 bases from J; bases unmatched to any gene: 5. The CDR3 protein is CASSPGQGAYYTF. The CDR3 DNA sequence: TGTGCCAGCAGCCCGGGACAGGGGGCGTACTACACCTTC.

This chain links TRBV7-2 with TRBJ1-5; 8 nucleotides agree with TRBD1. Germline CDR1 is SGHTA and CDR2 is FQGNSA. This CDR3 comprises 16 residues. Trimming cost V 3 bases and J 3 bases; bases outside gene matches: 7. The CDR3 sequence is CASSFPPGQVNQPQHF. CDR3 coding DNA: TGTGCCAGCAGCTTCCCGCCGGGACAGGTCAATCAGCCCCAGCATTTT.

The chain is built from TRBV9 and TRBJ2-7; D remains unclear. CDR1 SGDLS and CDR2 YYNGEE come from the germline V gene. This CDR3 is built from 14 residues. Trimming shortened V by 4 bases and J by 0 bases, and 11 bases separated the two germline ends. The CDR3 spells CASSPGRGSYEQYF. The CDR3 coding sequence is TGTGCCAGCAGCCCCGGCCGCGGCTCCTACGAGCAGTACTTC.

This clone was counted once. J is TRBJ1-2 and V is TRBV19, with D hard to call. The CDR3 totals 13 residues. Trimming stripped 0 bases from V and 8 bases from J, with 10 bases between. The germline CDR1 and CDR2 sequences are LNHDA and SQIVND (reference sequence). CDR3 DNA sequence: TGTGCCAGTAGTATAGATCCCTCAAGGGGCTACACCTTC. Protein sequence: CASSIDPSRGYTF. The full variable domain, completed using reference TRBV19 and TRBJ1-2, is DGGITQSPKYLFRKEGQNVTLSCEQNLNHDAMYWYRQDPGQGLRLIYYSQIVNDFQKGDIAEGYSVSREKKESFPLTVTSAQKNPTAFYLCASSIDPSRGYTFGSGTRLTVV.

The sample holds one count of this clone. The V and J genes are TRBV6-6 and TRBJ2-7; D gene ambiguous. Trimming left V 2 bases short and J 3 bases short, with 8 bases between. Germline-derived CDR1 and CDR2 are MNHNY and SVGAGI (reference sequence). The CDR3 loop spans 13 amino acids. The CDR3 loop is CASSYGGSYEQYF. The CDR3 DNA reads as TGTGCCAGCAGTTACGGTGGCAGCTACGAGCAGTACTTC.

The rearrangement uses TRBV19 and TRBJ2-5; D possibly corresponds to TRBD1 (5 bases). The CDR3 spans 15 residues. In germline, CDR1 is LNHDA, CDR2 SQIVND (reference sequence). V was clipped by 5 bases and J by 3 bases, with 16 bases between them. The CDR3: CASSVTLQVEETQYF. CDR3 coding DNA: TGTGCCAGTAGTGTAACCTTACAGGTAGAAGAGACCCAGTACTTC.

This clone showed up just once. The chain combines TRBV7-9 with TRBJ1-6; a weak D match, TRBD1 (6 bases). Per the germline V gene, CDR1 is SEHNR and CDR2 is FQNEAQ (reference sequence). V was trimmed by 1 base and J by 14 bases, leaving 9 bases between them. The CDR3 covers 12 residues. CDR3 region: CASSLDRDSLHF. In nucleotides, the CDR3 is TGTGCCAGCAGCTTAGACAGGGATTCCCTCCACTTT.

The chain carries TRBV5-1 and TRBJ2-6, with D uncertain. The CDR3 runs to 15 residues. Germline CDR1 reads SGHRS; CDR2 reads YFSETQ. The V end was cut by 0 bases, the J end by 3 bases, with 7 bases between. CDR3 sequence (DNA): TGCGCCAGCAGCTTGGTGGGTTTTGGGGCCAACGTCCTGACTTTC. The encoded protein is CASSLVGFGANVLTF. Based on the CDR3 plus reference TRBV5-1 and TRBJ2-6, the full variable domain is KAGVTQTPRYLIKTRGQQVTLSCSPISGHRSVSWYQQTPGQGLQFLFEYFSETQRNKGNFPGRFSGRQFSNSRSEMNVSTLELGDSALYLCASSLVGFGANVLTFGAGSRLTVL.

The gene calls are TRBV10-3 and TRBJ2-2; D is uncertain. The ends were cut back, 6 bases at V and 4 bases at J, with 6 bases in the middle. The CDR3 covers 12 residues. Germline CDR1 and CDR2: ENHRY and SYGVKD. CDR3 sequence: CAISWGTGELFF. Written as DNA, the CDR3 is TGTGCCATCAGCTGGGGCACCGGGGAGCTGTTTTTT.

The chain carries TRBV6-6 and TRBJ2-7; 11 bases agree with TRBD2. CDR3 length: 14 residues. Germline CDR1 and CDR2: MNHNY and SVGAGI (reference sequence). Losses at the gene ends were 6 bases for V and 6 bases for J; bases not matched to a gene: 7. The CDR3, as DNA: TGTGCCAGCAGCCAGACTAGCGGGGCCCGCGAGCAGTACTTC. Its protein product is CASSQTSGAREQYF.

The CDR3 DNA reads TGTGCCAGCATCCCCAGACTAGCGCTCACAGATACGCAGTATTTT. This sequence encodes CASIPRLALTDTQYF. The chain recombines TRBV5-6 with TRBJ2-3, with TRBD2 identical over 8 bases. Germline V gene sequence: CDR1 SGHDT, CDR2 YYEEEE. V dropped 6 bases and J dropped 2; count of bases not matched to a gene: 8. CDR3 length: 15 amino acids.

This sequence joins TRBV7-9 and TRBJ1-1, with 8 bases lining up with TRBD1. This CDR3 comprises 17 residues. J lost 4 bases, V lost 2 bases, and 12 bases had no gene match. The germline V gene has CDR1 SEHNR and CDR2 FQNEAQ (reference sequence). The CDR3 DNA sequence: TGTGCCAGCAGCTTAAGTCAGGGGGCCAGTGGGGGCACTGAAGCTTTCTTT. It specifies CASSLSQGASGGTEAFF.

V and J are TRBV5-6 and TRBJ2-7, with D possibly matching TRBD1 (5 bases). Germline V gene data show CDR1 as SGHDT and CDR2 as YYEEEE. The germline V and J ends were trimmed by 0 bases and 5 bases, with 9 bases remaining between them. This CDR3 is built from 13 residues. The DNA of the CDR3 is TGTGCCAGCAGCTTGGTGACAGATCACGAGCAGTACTTC. Its protein is CASSLVTDHEQYF.

In this sample, this clone turned up once. This chain joins TRBV6-1 and TRBJ2-7; 9 nucleotides agree with TRBD1. CDR1 is MNHNS, CDR2 SASEGT, per germline. Trimming took 5 bases from V and 2 from J; bases not matched to a gene: 7. The CDR3 length is 15 residues. The CDR3 here is CASSPGQGGTYEQYF. DNA for the CDR3: TGTGCCAGCAGTCCGGGACAGGGAGGAACCTACGAGCAGTACTTC.

This clone was detected only once. The V and J genes are TRBV6-5 and TRBJ1-2, with D hard to call. Germline V lookup: CDR1 MNHEY, CDR2 SVGAGI. Trimming shortened V by 0 bases and J by 2 bases, and 4 bases separated the two germline ends. The CDR3 consists of 13 residues. CDR3 DNA sequence: TGTGCCAGCAGTTACTCCGTAAACTATGGCTACACCTTC. Amino acids: CASSYSVNYGYTF.

The chain links TRBV6-1 to TRBJ2-5, with D perhaps matching TRBD2 (5 bases). Trimming shortened V by 0 bases and J by 7 bases, and 15 bases separated the two germline ends. The germline CDR1 and CDR2 sequences are MNHNS and SASEGT. The CDR3 loop spans 15 amino acids. The CDR3, as DNA: TGTGCCAGCAGTGAAGCGCCGGTTCTAAGCGGGACCCAGTACTTC. Amino acids: CASSEAPVLSGTQYF.

This chain links TRBV9 with TRBJ2-1; 12 bases agree with TRBD2. Per the germline V gene, CDR1 is SGDLS and CDR2 is YYNGEE. Trimming took 4 bases from V and 6 from J; bases not matched to a gene: 5. This CDR3 has 15 amino acids. The CDR3 region has the DNA TGTGCCAGCAGCCCTCGACTAGCGGGGGCCAATGAGCAGTTCTTC. Amino acid sequence: CASSPRLAGANEQFF.

This chain uses TRBV2 with TRBJ1-2; 9 bases map to TRBD1. The V gene's germline CDR1 is SNHLY and CDR2 FYNNEI. The CDR3 length is 14 residues. V lost 6 bases, J lost 3 bases, and 5 bases stayed unmatched. This CDR3 reads CASSATGGYYGYTF. The CDR3 DNA follows: TGTGCCAGCAGCGCTACAGGGGGCTACTATGGCTACACCTTC. Based on the CDR3 plus reference TRBV2 and TRBJ1-2, the full variable domain is EPEVTQTPSHQVTQMGQEVILRCVPISNHLYFYWYRQILGQKVEFLVSFYNNEISEKSEIFDDQFSVERPDGSNFTLKIRSTKLEDSAMYFCASSATGGYYGYTFGSGTRLTVV.

The chain couples TRBV19 to TRBJ1-3; unclear D gene. Germline CDR1 and CDR2: LNHDA and SQIVND (reference sequence). This CDR3 comprises 16 residues. Trimming cost V 4 bases and J 5 bases, with 18 bases left between them. Written as DNA, the CDR3 is TGTGCCAGTAGTACATGGGCTGCCGATTTTCGAAACACCATATATTTT. Its protein is CASSTWAADFRNTIYF.

This clone appeared once. The gene calls are TRBV9 and TRBJ2-7; 13 bases agree with TRBD2. The CDR3 is 15 residues long. CDR1 is SGDLS, CDR2 YYNGEE, per germline. Trimming took 4 bases from V and 0 from J; bases not matched to a gene: 1. The CDR3 loop is CASSRLAGGSYEQYF. The CDR3 coding sequence is TGTGCCAGCAGCCGACTAGCGGGAGGCTCCTACGAGCAGTACTTC.

V and J are TRBV18 and TRBJ2-3; D is possibly TRBD1 (6 bases). This CDR3 spans 17 amino acids. V lost 3 bases to trimming and J lost 7 bases, with 23 bases between them. From germline, CDR1 is KGHSH and CDR2 LQKENI. Here the CDR3 reads CASSPTDSHSVENTQYF. DNA of the CDR3: TGTGCCAGCTCACCGACGGACAGCCATTCGGTCGAAAATACGCAGTATTTT.

For the CDR3, the DNA is TGCGCCAGCAGCTCCCCCGGCAGCCTAGATACGCAGTATTTT. This codes for CASSSPGSLDTQYF. The chain uses TRBV5-1 and TRBJ2-3; D is undetermined. The V end lost 3 bases, the J end lost 5 bases, and 13 bases lay between the germline ends. This CDR3 spans 14 amino acids. Germline lookup yields CDR1 SGHRS and CDR2 YFSETQ.

The chain joins TRBV6-5 to TRBJ1-2; D remains ambiguous. The CDR3 extends over 14 amino acids. V lost 10 bases and J 4 bases, leaving 19 bases between the germline ends. Germline assignment: CDR1 MNHEY and CDR2 SVGAGI. DNA of the CDR3: TGTGCCACTAAGGACCCGGGCCTTGGCTATGGCTACACCTTC. Protein: CATKDPGLGYGYTF.

The V call is TRBV5-4, the J call TRBJ2-7; D is uncertain. This CDR3 spans 14 amino acids. Per the germline V gene, CDR1 is SGHNT and CDR2 is YYREEE (reference sequence). The ends were cut back, 4 bases at V and 2 bases at J, with 13 bases in the middle. For the CDR3, the DNA is TGTGCCAGCAGCACCGCCGGAAGTACCTACGAGCAGTACTTC. It encodes CASSTAGSTYEQYF.

The chain has TRBV5-5 and TRBJ2-1; 11 bases match TRBD2. Germline-derived CDR1 and CDR2 are SGHKS and YYEKEE (reference sequence). The CDR3 covers 19 residues. The junction had 10 bases not matched to a gene; V was cut back by 2 bases and J by 0 bases. This chain's CDR3 is CASSFDTSGGLSSYNEQFF. Here the CDR3 DNA reads TGTGCCAGCAGCTTCGACACTAGCGGGGGATTAAGCTCCTACAATGAGCAGTTCTTC.